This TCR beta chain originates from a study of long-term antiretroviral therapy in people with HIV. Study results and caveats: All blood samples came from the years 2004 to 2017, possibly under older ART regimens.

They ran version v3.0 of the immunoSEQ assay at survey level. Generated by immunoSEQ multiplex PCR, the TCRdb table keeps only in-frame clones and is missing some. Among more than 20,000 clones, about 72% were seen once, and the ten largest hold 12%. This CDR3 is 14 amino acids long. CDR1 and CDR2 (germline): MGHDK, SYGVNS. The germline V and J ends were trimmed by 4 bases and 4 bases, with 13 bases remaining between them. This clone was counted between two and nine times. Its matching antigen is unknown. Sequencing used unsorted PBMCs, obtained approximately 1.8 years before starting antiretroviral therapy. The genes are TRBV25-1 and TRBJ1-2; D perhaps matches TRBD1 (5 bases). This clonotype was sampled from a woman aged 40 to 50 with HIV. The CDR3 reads CASSGHLGGYGYTF. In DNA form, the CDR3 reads TGTGCCAGCAGTGGACATTTGGGGGGCTATGGCTACACCTTC.